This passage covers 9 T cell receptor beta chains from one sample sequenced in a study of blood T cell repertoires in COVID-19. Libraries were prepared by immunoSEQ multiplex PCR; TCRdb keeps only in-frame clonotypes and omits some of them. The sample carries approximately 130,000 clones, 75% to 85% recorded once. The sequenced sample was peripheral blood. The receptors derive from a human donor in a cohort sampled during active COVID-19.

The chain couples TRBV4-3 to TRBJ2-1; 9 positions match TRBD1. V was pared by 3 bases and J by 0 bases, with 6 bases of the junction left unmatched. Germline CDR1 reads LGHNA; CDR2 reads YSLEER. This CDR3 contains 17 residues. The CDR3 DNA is TGCGCCAGCAGCCAGCTACCGGGACAGGGCTCCTACAATGAGCAGTTCTTC. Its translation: CASSQLPGQGSYNEQFF.

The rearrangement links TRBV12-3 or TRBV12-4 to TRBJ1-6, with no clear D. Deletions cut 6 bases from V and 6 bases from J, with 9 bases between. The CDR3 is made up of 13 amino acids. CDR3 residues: CASSPPGNSPLHF. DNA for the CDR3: TGTGCCAGCAGCCCCCCGGGTAATTCACCCCTCCACTTT.

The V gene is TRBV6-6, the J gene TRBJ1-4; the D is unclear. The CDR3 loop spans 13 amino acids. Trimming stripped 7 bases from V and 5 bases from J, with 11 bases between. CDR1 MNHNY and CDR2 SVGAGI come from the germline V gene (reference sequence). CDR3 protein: CASNLRRNEKLFF. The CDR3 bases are TGTGCCAGCAATCTACGGAGGAATGAAAAACTGTTTTTT.

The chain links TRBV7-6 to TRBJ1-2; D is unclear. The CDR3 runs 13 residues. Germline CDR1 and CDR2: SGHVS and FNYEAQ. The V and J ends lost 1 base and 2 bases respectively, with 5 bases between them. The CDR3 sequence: CASSLGQNYGYTF. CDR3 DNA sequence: TGTGCCAGCAGCTTAGGACAAAACTATGGCTACACCTTC.

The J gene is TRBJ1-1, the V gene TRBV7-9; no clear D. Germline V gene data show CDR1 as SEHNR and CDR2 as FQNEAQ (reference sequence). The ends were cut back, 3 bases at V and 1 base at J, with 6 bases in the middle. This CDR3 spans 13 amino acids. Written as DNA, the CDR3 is TGTGCCAGCAGCTTCGAACAGAACACTGAAGCTTTCTTT. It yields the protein CASSFEQNTEAFF. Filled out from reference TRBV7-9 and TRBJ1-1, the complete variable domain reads DTGVSQNPRHKITKRGQNVTFRCDPISEHNRLYWYRQTLGQGPEFLTYFQNEAQLEKSRLLSDRFSAERPKGSFSTLEIQRTEQGDSAMYLCASSFEQNTEAFFGQGTRLTVV.

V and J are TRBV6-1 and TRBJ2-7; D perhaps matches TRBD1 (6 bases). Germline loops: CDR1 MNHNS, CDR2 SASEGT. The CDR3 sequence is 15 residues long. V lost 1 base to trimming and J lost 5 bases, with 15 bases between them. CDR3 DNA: TGTGCCAGCAGTGAAGAAAACAGGGTTGTGGACGAGCAGTACTTC. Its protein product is CASSEENRVVDEQYF.

The CDR3 loop is CASSLDQGARTEAFF. For the CDR3, the DNA is TGTGCCAGCAGCTTAGATCAGGGGGCACGGACTGAAGCTTTCTTT. The J gene is TRBJ1-1, the V gene TRBV7-9, with TRBD1 matching 8 bases. Unmatched junction bases numbered 6, after V lost 1 base and J lost 5 bases. The CDR3 contains 15 residues. From germline, CDR1 is SEHNR and CDR2 FQNEAQ (reference sequence). The entire variable domain, with the rest obtained from reference TRBV7-9 and TRBJ1-1, is as follows: DTGVSQNPRHKITKRGQNVTFRCDPISEHNRLYWYRQTLGQGPEFLTYFQNEAQLEKSRLLSDRFSAERPKGSFSTLEIQRTEQGDSAMYLCASSLDQGARTEAFFGQGTRLTVV.

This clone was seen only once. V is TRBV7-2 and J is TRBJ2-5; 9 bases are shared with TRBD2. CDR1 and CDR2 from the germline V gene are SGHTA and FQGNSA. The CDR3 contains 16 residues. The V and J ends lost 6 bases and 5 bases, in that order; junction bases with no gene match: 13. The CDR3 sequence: CASRPPAGGVGETQYF. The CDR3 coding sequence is TGTGCCAGCAGGCCCCCGGCGGGGGGGGTGGGCGAGACCCAGTACTTC.

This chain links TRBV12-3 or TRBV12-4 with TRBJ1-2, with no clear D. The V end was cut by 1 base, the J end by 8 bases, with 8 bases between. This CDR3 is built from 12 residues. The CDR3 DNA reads TGTGCCAGCAGTTTAGGTGGGCTCGGCTACACCTTC. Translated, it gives CASSLGGLGYTF.